This T cell receptor beta chain was documented in a study of T cell responses to AZD1222 COVID-19 vaccine. Whole-study results and caveats: Donors were chiefly white British, with a greater number of females, and clonal diversity was perhaps underestimated. The study identified only 6 or 7 AZD1222 recipients as seropositive at baseline. Close to half of spike-specific TCRs reportedly recognize unmutated variant regions. Sampled repertoires all dated from after the peak T cell response.

Notes on this clone: Its antigen remains unknown.

The germline CDR1 and CDR2 sequences are MDHEN and SYDVKM. The CDR3 has 12 amino acids. V was shortened by 6 bases and J by 6 bases, with 9 bases between the two germline ends. TCRdb's copy holds only in-frame clones and misses some; the assay was immunoSEQ multiplex PCR. Of approximately 150,000 clones in the sample, roughly nine tenths were seen once. This receptor was taken from an adult who received the MenACWY meningococcal vaccine as a control. This sequence joins TRBV28 and TRBJ1-5, with D hard to call. Sequenced material: peripheral blood, taken 28 days after the second dose of the MenACWY control vaccine. The CDR3: CASRATTQPQHF. In nucleotides, the CDR3 is TGTGCCAGCAGGGCAACTACTCAGCCCCAGCATTTT.